The 21 T cell receptor beta chains given below trace back to one sample, sequenced in a study of CD8+ T cells in alopecia areata. Described treatment: oral pan-JAK inhibitor, 5-10 mg twice daily. After isolation, RNA underwent reverse transcription to generate cDNA as the sequencing template. Assay used: immunoSEQ multiplex PCR; TCRdb lists only in-frame clones, some missing. Here the sample spans under 110,000 clones, 60% being singletons. The sample was CD8+ T cells sorted from blood, taken between weeks 55 and 65, from a patient treated with tofacitinib. The source of these receptors is a human donor with alopecia areata.

The V gene is TRBV29-1, the J gene TRBJ1-4; TRBD1 matches 7 bases. CDR1 and CDR2 (germline): SQVTM, ANQGSEA. The CDR3 runs 15 residues. With V trimmed by 0 bases and J by 8 bases, 9 bases remained unmatched. The CDR3: CSVEDLIGGSEKLFF. CDR3 coding DNA: TGCAGCGTTGAAGATCTTATAGGGGGCAGCGAAAAACTGTTTTTT.

The gene calls are TRBV25-1 and TRBJ2-1; D not resolved. The CDR3 loop spans 13 amino acids. The ends were cut back, 7 bases at V and 4 bases at J, with 11 bases in the middle. The germline CDR1 and CDR2 sequences are MGHDK and SYGVNS. This CDR3 is CASNGIGYNEQFF. CDR3 DNA: TGTGCCAGCAATGGTATTGGGTACAATGAGCAGTTCTTC.

This chain joins TRBV4-1 and TRBJ1-1; weak D call: TRBD1 (6 bases). The germline V and J ends were trimmed by 4 bases and 5 bases, with 14 bases remaining between them. CDR3 length: 14 amino acids. CDR1 MGHRA and CDR2 YSYEKL come from the germline V gene. The CDR3 region is CASSPRRGNTEAFF. The CDR3 DNA sequence: TGCGCCAGCAGCCCGCGCAGGGGCAATACTGAAGCTTTCTTT.

This clone has just a few counts. This sequence joins TRBV4-1 and TRBJ2-1; the D call may be TRBD1 or TRBD2 (5 bases each). The germline V gene encodes CDR1 MGHRA and CDR2 YSYEKL. Trimming left V 0 bases short and J 9 bases short, with 15 bases between. This CDR3 is built from 15 residues. The CDR3, as DNA: TGCGCCAGCAGCCAAGATCACATGGGGGTAGGTGAGCAGTTCTTC. Its protein product is CASSQDHMGVGEQFF.

The V and J genes are TRBV29-1 and TRBJ1-2; perhaps TRBD1 as D (5 bases). CDR1 and CDR2 (germline): SQVTM, ANQGSEA. The CDR3 totals 12 residues. Trimming took 3 bases from V and 3 from J, leaving 8 bases between them. CDR3 region: CSVDGGDYGYTF. The CDR3 DNA sequence: TGCAGCGTTGACGGGGGAGACTATGGCTACACCTTC.

This clone has only one observation. A junction boundary mismatches the germline segment, possibly from a read error. The DNA for the CDR3 is TGTGCCAGCAGTTCGACGGACAGGGGGATCCTTCTCTATGACTACACCTTC. Translating gives CASSSTDRGILLYDYTF. The V and J genes are TRBV13 and TRBJ1-2; 10 positions match TRBD1. The CDR3 has 17 amino acids. Looked up from germline, CDR1 is PRHDT and CDR2 is FYEKMQ (reference sequence).

The chain joins TRBV4-1 to TRBJ1-2, with 9 bases aligning to TRBD1. V shed 6 bases, J shed 4 bases, and the junction held 3 bases outside the gene matches. The CDR3 consists of 13 residues. Germline V gene data show CDR1 as MGHRA and CDR2 as YSYEKL. As DNA, the CDR3 is TGCGCCAGCAGTCCGACAGGGGGCTATGGCTACACCTTC. This encodes CASSPTGGYGYTF.

The chain uses TRBV7-9 and TRBJ2-5; D unclear. There are 14 residues in the CDR3. The germline V gene encodes CDR1 SEHNR and CDR2 FQNEAQ (reference sequence). Trimming pared 3 bases from V and 3 bases from J, leaving 11 bases between. CDR3 DNA: TGTGCCAGCAGCTTTCCCAGCCAAAAAGAGACCCAGTACTTC. Translated, it gives CASSFPSQKETQYF. The full variable domain, completed using reference TRBV7-9 and TRBJ2-5, is DTGVSQNPRHKITKRGQNVTFRCDPISEHNRLYWYRQTLGQGPEFLTYFQNEAQLEKSRLLSDRFSAERPKGSFSTLEIQRTEQGDSAMYLCASSFPSQKETQYFGPGTRLLVL.

The chain joins TRBV25-1 to TRBJ1-5, with D uncertain. This CDR3 comprises 14 residues. Trimming took 3 bases from V and 5 from J, leaving 11 bases between them. Germline V gene sequence: CDR1 MGHDK, CDR2 SYGVNS. For the CDR3, the DNA is TGTGCCAGCAGTGATGACACCCACGATCAGCCCCAGCATTTT. This encodes CASSDDTHDQPQHF.

V gene TRBV30 combines with J gene TRBJ2-7; TRBD2 matches 13 bases. The J segment lost 7 bases and the V segment lost 7 bases, leaving 13 bases of the junction unmatched. The CDR3 is made up of 15 amino acids. CDR1 is GTSNPN and CDR2 is SVGIG in the germline V gene (reference sequence). In DNA, the CDR3 is TGTGCCTTCCAGAGCGAGACTAGCGGGGGGTATGAGCAGTACTTC. This encodes CAFQSETSGGYEQYF.

J is TRBJ2-3 and V is TRBV4-2, with TRBD2 matching over 10 bases. The CDR3 spans 17 residues. Germline values: CDR1 LGHNA, CDR2 YNFKEQ. Trimming took 2 bases from V and 1 from J; bases not matched to a gene: 6. DNA for the CDR3: TGTGCCAGCAGCCAACCTATTCTAGCGGGGGGCACAGATACGCAGTATTTT. Its protein product is CASSQPILAGGTDTQYF.

This chain joins TRBV9 and TRBJ2-1; unclear D gene. This CDR3 has 14 residues. Per the germline V gene, CDR1 is SGDLS and CDR2 is YYNGEE. Deletions cut 0 bases from V and 10 bases from J, with 14 bases between. The CDR3 sequence is CASSVVSKRGEQFF. DNA of the CDR3: TGTGCCAGCAGCGTAGTAAGTAAACGCGGCGAGCAGTTCTTC. The whole variable domain, filled in from reference TRBV9 and TRBJ2-1, reads DSGVTQTPKHLITATGQRVTLRCSPRSGDLSVYWYQQSLDQGLQFLIQYYNGEERAKGNILERFSAQQFPDLHSELNLSSLELGDSALYFCASSVVSKRGEQFFGPGTRLTVL.

The chain links TRBV19 to TRBJ2-7; weak D call: TRBD1 (6 bases). The CDR3 sequence is 13 residues long. V shed 9 bases and J shed 3 bases, with 15 bases lying between them. Per germline, CDR1 LNHDA and CDR2 SQIVND (reference sequence). CDR3 loop: CASQARGYYEQYF. The CDR3 DNA follows: TGTGCCAGCCAAGCCAGGGGATACTACGAGCAGTACTTC.

V gene TRBV9 combines with J gene TRBJ1-2; TRBD1 might be the D (6 bases). Germline V lookup: CDR1 SGDLS, CDR2 YYNGEE. The V end was cut by 2 bases, the J end by 0 bases, with 8 bases between. This CDR3 is built from 14 residues. The CDR3 sequence: CASSVTGSNYGYTF. The CDR3 region has the DNA TGTGCCAGCAGCGTTACAGGGTCTAACTATGGCTACACCTTC.

This clone has a single count. The chain employs TRBV19 and TRBJ2-1, with 8 bases lining up with TRBD2. From germline, CDR1 is LNHDA and CDR2 SQIVND (reference sequence). The CDR3 covers 12 residues. V gave up 6 bases and J gave up 7 bases; unmatched junction bases: 2. The CDR3: CASSRGGNEQFF. Here the CDR3 DNA reads TGTGCCAGTAGCCGGGGGGGGAATGAGCAGTTCTTC.

This clone was counted a few times. The rearrangement joins TRBV29-1 to TRBJ2-1, with TRBD1 matching 10 bases. After removal of 1 base from V and 9 bases from J, the junction contained 12 bases not matched to a gene. Per the germline V gene, CDR1 is SQVTM and CDR2 is ANQGSEA. The CDR3 is made up of 16 amino acids. The CDR3 region has the DNA TGCAGCGTTGAAGGTTCGGTTGGGACAGGGGAATTTGAGCAGTTCTTC. Its translation is CSVEGSVGTGEFEQFF.

The chain uses TRBV7-2 and TRBJ2-5; the D gene is possibly TRBD2 (6 bases). Germline CDR1 SGHTA, CDR2 FQGNSA. This CDR3 contains 14 residues. Trimming left V 0 bases short and J 3 bases short, with 8 bases between. The CDR3, as DNA: TGTGCCAGCAGCTTAGCGGGGGGTAAAGAGACCCAGTACTTC. Residues: CASSLAGGKETQYF.

The chain recombines TRBV7-6 with TRBJ2-5; 7 bases line up with TRBD1. The CDR3 totals 14 residues. Germline CDR1 SGHVS, CDR2 FNYEAQ. Trimming removed 5 bases from V and 2 bases from J; junction bases left unmatched: 5. CDR3 in amino acids: CASSRYRGQETQYF. In nucleotides, the CDR3 is TGTGCCAGCAGCAGATACAGGGGACAAGAGACCCAGTACTTC.

The table lists this clone with a count of one. The chain carries TRBV4-1 and TRBJ1-3, with D uncertain. The CDR3 has 12 amino acids. Germline V gives CDR1 MGHRA, CDR2 YSYEKL. V shed 0 bases and J shed 9 bases, with 6 bases lying between them. The CDR3 DNA is TGCGCCAGCAGCCAAGACCGCGGCACCATATATTTT. Encoded protein: CASSQDRGTIYF.

The chain recombines TRBV29-1 with TRBJ2-7, with 7 bases matching TRBD2. The germline V gene has CDR1 SQVTM and CDR2 ANQGSEA. Unmatched junction bases numbered 8, after V lost 0 bases and J lost 3 bases. CDR3 size: 15 residues. CDR3 residues: CSVEDPGREGYEQYF. CDR3 nucleotides: TGCAGCGTTGAAGATCCAGGGAGGGAAGGCTACGAGCAGTACTTC.

J is TRBJ2-7 and V is TRBV29-1; possibly TRBD1 or TRBD2 for D (5 bases each). This CDR3 comprises 15 residues. V dropped 3 bases and J dropped 0 bases, with 15 bases sitting between them. Germline-derived CDR1 and CDR2 are SQVTM and ANQGSEA. The CDR3 coding sequence is TGCAGCGTTGAGTCCGAGTCAGGGAGCTCCTACGAGCAGTACTTC. Protein: CSVESESGSSYEQYF.